The 6 T cell receptor beta chains below come from one sample, sequenced in a study of beta chain features in type 1 diabetes. Regarding the study as a whole: Across all four CD4+ subsets, people with type 1 diabetes showed modestly shorter TCRB CDR3s.

These receptors' antigens are unknown. Reverse transcribing all isolated RNA meant expressed TCRB transcripts were sequenced. Clones were read by immunoSEQ multiplex PCR, and TCRdb kept only the in-frame ones, dropping some. The sample consists of roughly 150,000 clones, over 55% of them appearing once. The sample consisted of naive CD4+ T cells from blood. All receptors come from a man aged 30 to 45 with type 1 diabetes.

This clone was detected only once. CDR3 DNA: TGCAGTGCGGTCGACATGGACACCATATATTTT. It codes for CSAVDMDTIYF. V usage is TRBV20-1 and J usage is TRBJ1-3, with D hard to call. Germline-derived CDR1 and CDR2 are DFQATT and SNEGSKA (reference sequence). This CDR3 spans 11 amino acids. Trimming shortened V by 6 bases and J by 8 bases, and 11 bases separated the two germline ends.

There are a few counts of this clone. The gene calls are TRBV9 and TRBJ1-4, with D possibly matching TRBD1 (6 bases). The CDR3 contains 14 residues. Germline assignment: CDR1 SGDLS and CDR2 YYNGEE. V lost 0 bases to trimming and J lost 10 bases, with 13 bases between them. CDR3 nucleotide sequence: TGTGCCAGCAGCGTAGGACAGGCGACTGGAAAACTGTTTTTT. As protein: CASSVGQATGKLFF.

This chain links TRBV27 with TRBJ2-7; possibly TRBD1 for D (6 bases). Germline V gives CDR1 MNHEY, CDR2 SMNVEV (reference sequence). The CDR3 covers 12 residues. V was trimmed by 5 bases and J by 6 bases, leaving 11 bases between them. The CDR3 region is CASSRTGFEQYF. For the CDR3, the DNA is TGTGCCAGCAGTCGAACAGGGTTCGAGCAGTACTTC.

The rearrangement joins TRBV15 to TRBJ2-3; 10 bases are a match to TRBD2. The CDR3 runs to 16 residues. With 3 bases clipped from V and 5 bases from J, the junction kept 8 bases outside the gene matches. Germline loops: CDR1 LNHNV, CDR2 YYDKDF (reference sequence). CDR3 coding DNA: TGTGCCACCAGCAGTAATTTAGCGGGGGGTAGAGATACGCAGTATTTT. This sequence encodes CATSSNLAGGRDTQYF. The full variable domain, its missing parts supplied by reference TRBV15 and TRBJ2-3, is DAMVIQNPRYQVTQFGKPVTLSCSQTLNHNVMYWYQQKSSQAPKLLFHYYDKDFNNEADTPDNFQSRRPNTSFCFLDIRSPGLGDTAMYLCATSSNLAGGRDTQYFGPGTRLTVL.

In its sample, this clone was seen a few times. This chain uses TRBV27 with TRBJ2-5, with D possibly matching TRBD1 (5 bases). V was trimmed by 4 bases and J by 7 bases, leaving 16 bases between them. Germline lookup yields CDR1 MNHEY and CDR2 SMNVEV (reference sequence). The CDR3 has 14 amino acids. In nucleotides, the CDR3 is TGTGCCAGCAGTTCCGGACACACAGGCGTGACCCAGTACTTC. This codes for CASSSGHTGVTQYF.

The chain couples TRBV28 to TRBJ1-2; D not resolved. Germline V gene lookup returns CDR1 MDHEN and CDR2 SYDVKM. The CDR3 is made up of 12 amino acids. V lost 4 bases and J 2 bases, leaving 5 bases between the germline ends. CDR3 in amino acids: CASSSNNYGYTF. In nucleotides, the CDR3 is TGTGCCAGCAGTTCCAACAACTATGGCTACACCTTC.